Each of the 7 T cell receptor beta chains below was sequenced from the same sample in a study of cytomegalovirus exposure and HLA in healthy donors. It was with 60 Vbeta and 13 Jbeta primers that the PCR ran. Clones were read by immunoSEQ multiplex PCR, and TCRdb kept only the in-frame ones, dropping some. The data show over 150,000 clones, 79% seen once. The sample taken for sequencing was PBMCs. The receptors originated from a man in his forties or fifties in good health and CMV-seronegative.

The sample holds one count of this clone. The chain employs TRBV14 and TRBJ1-5, with D unclear. V was cut by 3 bases and J by 2 bases, with 11 bases left in between. Germline CDR1 and CDR2: SGHDN and FVKESK. The CDR3 runs 15 residues. The CDR3 DNA follows: TGTGCCAGCAGCCAGAGCGGAGGTGGCAATCAGCCCCAGCATTTT. This sequence encodes CASSQSGGGNQPQHF.

The J gene is TRBJ2-5, the V gene TRBV5-1; the match to TRBD2 covers 9 bases. This CDR3 is built from 18 residues. V shed 1 base, J shed 2 bases, and the junction held 12 bases outside the gene matches. Per the germline V gene, CDR1 is SGHRS and CDR2 is YFSETQ. In DNA form, the CDR3 reads TGCGCCAGCAGCTTGACAGGGGCGGCGGGGGGGAGGCAAGAGACCCAGTACTTC. Translating gives CASSLTGAAGGRQETQYF.

The V gene is TRBV5-4, the J gene TRBJ2-5; 10 bases align to TRBD1. The V and J ends lost 5 bases and 4 bases, in that order; junction bases with no gene match: 8. The CDR3 is 15 amino acids. Germline CDR1 SGHNT, CDR2 YYREEE (reference sequence). Here the CDR3 DNA reads TGTGCCAGCAGGGCCTCGGGACAGGGGCTAGAGACCCAGTACTTC. It translates to CASRASGQGLETQYF.

The rearrangement links TRBV5-1 to TRBJ2-7; 7 bases fit TRBD1. The V segment lost 5 bases and the J segment 7 bases; nucleotides outside the gene matches: 3. The CDR3 is 11 amino acids. Per germline, CDR1 SGHRS and CDR2 YFSETQ. As DNA, the CDR3 is TGCGCCAGCAGGGGACAGACGGAGCAGTACTTC. This sequence encodes CASRGQTEQYF.

Only a few counts were recorded for this clone. This rearrangement joins TRBV4-2 to TRBJ2-7; D ambiguous. The CDR3 covers 16 residues. Germline-derived CDR1 and CDR2 are LGHNA and YNFKEQ. V dropped 0 bases and J dropped 0 bases, with 12 bases sitting between them. CDR3 amino acids: CASSQDPSEHSYEQYF. CDR3 sequence (DNA): TGTGCCAGCAGCCAAGATCCCTCAGAACACTCCTACGAGCAGTACTTC.

The chain carries TRBV15 and TRBJ2-3; tentative D call: TRBD1 (5 bases). This CDR3 is built from 16 residues. The germline V gene encodes CDR1 LNHNV and CDR2 YYDKDF (reference sequence). Trimming stripped 0 bases from V and 1 base from J, with 11 bases between. This CDR3 is CATSREPLGGTDTQYF. CDR3 coding DNA: TGTGCCACCAGCAGAGAACCCCTAGGGGGCACAGATACGCAGTATTTT.

This clone was counted between two and nine times. The rearrangement uses TRBV7-9 and TRBJ2-1, with 7 bases lining up with TRBD2. Per germline, CDR1 SEHNR and CDR2 FQNEAQ (reference sequence). The CDR3 totals 15 residues. Germline trimming cut 4 bases from V and 6 bases from J; bases unmatched to any gene: 9. The CDR3 DNA follows: TGTGCCAGCAGCTACGTGGTAGCGGGTACCAATGAGCAGTTCTTC. Encoded protein: CASSYVVAGTNEQFF.